These 26 T cell receptor beta chains came from one sample sequenced in a study of CD8 T cells in Susac syndrome. Random hexamers served to reverse transcribe roughly 0.5 to 1 ug RNA. TCRdb re-analysed the immunoSEQ multiplex PCR reads in MiXCR, keeping a single row per CDR3 protein. The data contain about 250,000 distinct CDR3 sequences, around 95% of them seen just once; the ten biggest clones take up 0.07% to 0.09%. Sequenced input: CD4+ T cells from PBMCs. Receptors were obtained from a human donor with multiple sclerosis.

This chain uses TRBV9 with TRBJ2-3; TRBD2 matches 14 bases. This CDR3 is built from 18 residues. Per germline, CDR1 SGDLS and CDR2 YYNGEE. With 5 bases clipped from V and 0 bases from J, the junction kept 8 bases outside the gene matches. The CDR3 sequence: CASSSGTSGSFSTDTQYF. Written as DNA, the CDR3 is TGTGCCAGCAGTTCCGGGACTAGCGGGAGTTTTAGCACAGATACGCAGTATTTT. Drawing the rest from reference TRBV9 and TRBJ2-3, the complete variable domain is DSGVTQTPKHLITATGQRVTLRCSPRSGDLSVYWYQQSLDQGLQFLIQYYNGEERAKGNILERFSAQQFPDLHSELNLSSLELGDSALYFCASSSGTSGSFSTDTQYFGPGTRLTVL.

This chain joins TRBV27 and TRBJ1-2, with unresolved D. V was cut by 5 bases and J by 1 base, with 14 bases left in between. CDR1 and CDR2 (germline): MNHEY, SMNVEV (reference sequence). This CDR3 region has 15 residues. CDR3 sequence (DNA): TGTGCCAGCAGTCCAACCGGGAGGGTTAACTATGGCTACACCTTC. It yields the protein CASSPTGRVNYGYTF.

The chain employs TRBV12-3 or TRBV12-4 and TRBJ1-4; no definite D call. Trimming took off 6 bases at V and 10 bases at J, with 12 bases between the two ends. This CDR3 contains 12 residues. CDR3 loop: CASSLNGLKLFF. DNA for the CDR3: TGTGCCAGCAGCCTCAATGGTTTAAAACTGTTTTTT.

This sequence joins TRBV15 and TRBJ2-7, with 7 positions matching TRBD1. Trimming cost V 0 bases and J 6 bases; bases outside gene matches: 8. CDR1 and CDR2 (germline): LNHNV, YYDKDF (reference sequence). This CDR3 has 15 residues. The CDR3 sequence: CATSRDNRGASEQYF. The CDR3 DNA reads as TGTGCCACCAGCAGAGATAACAGGGGCGCCTCCGAGCAGTACTTC.

The chain uses TRBV7-3 and TRBJ1-1; 7 bases map to TRBD1. Per germline, CDR1 SGHTA and CDR2 FQGTGA. Trimming took 5 bases from V and 4 from J; bases not matched to a gene: 10. The CDR3 is 15 residues long. In nucleotides, the CDR3 is TGTGCCAGCAGCCTGGGCCCAGGGGGTACCACTGAAGCTTTCTTT. Translating gives CASSLGPGGTTEAFF.

V usage is TRBV11-2 and J usage is TRBJ2-7; no firm D call. In germline, CDR1 is SGHAT, CDR2 FQNNGV. V lost 5 bases, J lost 2 bases, and 10 bases lay in between. The CDR3 is 13 residues long. The CDR3, as DNA: TGTGCCAGCAGCCTAAGTTGGGCCTACGAGCAGTACGTC. This encodes CASSLSWAYEQYV.

The rearrangement joins TRBV5-1 to TRBJ2-7, with unresolved D. This CDR3 is built from 15 residues. Germline CDR1 and CDR2: SGHRS and YFSETQ. V dropped 0 bases and J dropped 3 bases, with 13 bases sitting between them. CDR3 sequence: CASSLGTALGYEQYF. Here the CDR3 DNA reads TGCGCCAGCAGCTTGGGAACGGCTTTGGGCTACGAGCAGTACTTC.

This sequence joins TRBV28 and TRBJ1-1; tentatively, D is TRBD1 (5 bases). Germline assignment: CDR1 MDHEN and CDR2 SYDVKM. This CDR3 has 15 residues. V shed 6 bases and J shed 6 bases, with 20 bases lying between them. The CDR3 reads CASSLHSRVEAEAFF. In DNA, the CDR3 is TGTGCCAGCAGCTTACATAGCAGGGTAGAAGCTGAAGCTTTCTTT. The whole variable domain, filled in from reference TRBV28 and TRBJ1-1, reads DVKVTQSSRYLVKRTGEKVFLECVQDMDHENMFWYRQDPGLGLRLIYFSYDVKMKEKGDIPEGYSVSREKKERFSLILESASTNQTSMYLCASSLHSRVEAEAFFGQGTRLTVV.

V gene TRBV7-9 combines with J gene TRBJ1-6, with D perhaps TRBD1 (5 bases). The CDR3 has 15 amino acids. The ends were cut back, 5 bases at V and 5 bases at J, with 13 bases in the middle. CDR1 is SEHNR, CDR2 FQNEAQ, per germline (reference sequence). The DNA for the CDR3 is TGTGCCAGCAGCCTTGATGGGGGGGATAATTCACCCCTCCACTTT. Amino acid sequence: CASSLDGGDNSPLHF.

The rearrangement joins TRBV11-3 to TRBJ1-1; unclear D gene. Germline CDR1 and CDR2: SGHNT and YENEEA. The germline V and J ends were trimmed by 5 bases and 1 base, with 11 bases remaining between them. CDR3 size: 14 residues. CDR3 residues: CASSGSLPNTEAFF. The CDR3 DNA follows: TGTGCCAGCAGCGGCAGCCTGCCGAACACTGAAGCTTTCTTT.

The chain recombines TRBV28 with TRBJ1-2; D is undetermined. The germline V gene encodes CDR1 MDHEN and CDR2 SYDVKM. The CDR3 contains 14 residues. The V end lost 7 bases, the J end lost 2 bases, and 14 bases lay between the germline ends. For the CDR3, the DNA is TGTGCCAGCAATCTGTTTTCGGGGAACTATGGCTACACCTTC. This encodes CASNLFSGNYGYTF.

This clonotype was detected a few times. This rearrangement joins TRBV19 to TRBJ2-5; D ambiguous. This CDR3 is 11 amino acids long. Trimming cost V 4 bases and J 4 bases, with 4 bases left between them. Germline V gives CDR1 LNHDA, CDR2 SQIVND (reference sequence). CDR3 region: CASSTGETQYF. The CDR3 bases are TGTGCCAGTAGTACGGGAGAGACCCAGTACTTC.

This clonotype was seen only once. This rearrangement joins TRBV29-1 to TRBJ2-5; TRBD2 matches 8 bases. CDR3 length: 15 amino acids. V lost 0 bases to trimming and J lost 1 base; unmatched junction nucleotides: 4. The V gene's germline CDR1 is SQVTM and CDR2 ANQGSEA. The CDR3 reads CSVEDTSGPQETQYF. As DNA, the CDR3 is TGCAGCGTTGAAGATACTAGCGGACCCCAAGAGACCCAGTACTTC.

The rearrangement links TRBV6-1 to TRBJ1-5, with D unresolved. The V and J ends lost 5 bases and 1 base respectively, with 12 bases between them. CDR1 and CDR2 from the germline V gene are MNHNS and SASEGT. The length of the CDR3 is 15 residues. As DNA, the CDR3 is TGTGCCAGCAGTTATCCCGGGAACAGCAATCAGCCCCAGCATTTT. It codes for CASSYPGNSNQPQHF.

V gene TRBV5-6 combines with J gene TRBJ2-3; D may match TRBD1 or TRBD2 (6 bases each). This CDR3 is 17 amino acids long. V dropped 3 bases and J dropped 3 bases, with 20 bases sitting between them. Germline lookup yields CDR1 SGHDT and CDR2 YYEEEE. The CDR3 DNA reads as TGTGCCAGCAGCTCACTCGCCGGAGGGGGGCCGACAGATACGCAGTATTTT. Translating it yields CASSSLAGGGPTDTQYF.

The gene calls are TRBV12-3 or TRBV12-4 and TRBJ2-5; D gene unclear. The V end was cut by 6 bases, the J end by 5 bases, with 16 bases between. This CDR3 is built from 14 residues. For the CDR3, the DNA is TGTGCCAGCAGCTCCAGCGCGCGCCTGGAGACCCAGTACTTC. Residues: CASSSSARLETQYF.

The gene calls are TRBV9 and TRBJ1-4, with D tentatively TRBD1 (6 bases). The CDR3 spans 15 residues. Trimming cost V 3 bases and J 4 bases, with 13 bases left between them. Germline V gene data show CDR1 as SGDLS and CDR2 as YYNGEE. The CDR3 nucleotides read TGTGCCAGCAGCGAGGGGGGCTCATTTAATGAAAAACTGTTTTTT. Translating gives CASSEGGSFNEKLFF.

The chain combines TRBV6-9 with TRBJ2-7; D possibly corresponds to TRBD2 (6 bases). The CDR3 loop spans 13 amino acids. Trimming took off 4 bases at V and 6 bases at J, with 13 bases between the two ends. Germline V gene lookup returns CDR1 MNHGY and CDR2 SVAAGI. The CDR3 coding sequence is TGTGCCAGCAGTTTGTCAAGACTAGGCGAGCAGTACGTC. This translates into CASSLSRLGEQYV.

This chain uses TRBV5-6 with TRBJ2-1; D gene unclear. The CDR3 contains 12 residues. Germline values: CDR1 SGHDT, CDR2 YYEEEE. Trimming removed 3 bases at V and 3 bases at J, with 4 bases between. Written as DNA, the CDR3 is TGTGCCAGCAGCTCCTACTACAATGAGCAGTTCTTC. This translates into CASSSYYNEQFF. The full variable domain, completed using reference TRBV5-6 and TRBJ2-1, is DAGVTQSPTHLIKTRGQQVTLRCSPKSGHDTVSWYQQALGQGPQFIFQYYEEEERQRGNFPDRFSGHQFPNYSSELNVNALLLGDSALYLCASSSYYNEQFFGPGTRLTVL.

The sample holds a few counts of this clonotype. This chain uses TRBV5-1 with TRBJ1-1; 9 bases agree with TRBD1. The ends lost 6 bases at V and 1 base at J; junction bases unmatched: 4. In germline, CDR1 is SGHRS, CDR2 YFSETQ. The CDR3 has 14 residues. The CDR3 DNA reads TGCGCCAGCAATACAGGGGGCGCGAACACTGAAGCTTTCTTT. Protein: CASNTGGANTEAFF. Full variable domain (remainder filled in from reference TRBV5-1 and TRBJ1-1): KAGVTQTPRYLIKTRGQQVTLSCSPISGHRSVSWYQQTPGQGLQFLFEYFSETQRNKGNFPGRFSGRQFSNSRSEMNVSTLELGDSALYLCASNTGGANTEAFFGQGTRLTVV.

The chain links TRBV20-1 to TRBJ2-1, with 7 positions matching TRBD2. The germline gives CDR1 DFQATT, CDR2 SNEGSKA (reference sequence). Trimming at V came to 5 bases and at J to 6 bases, leaving 7 bases not matched to a gene. The CDR3 is 13 amino acids. The CDR3 DNA is TGCAGTGCTTATCCCGGGGGGATCAATGAGCAGTTCTTC. It specifies CSAYPGGINEQFF.

Only one count was recorded for this clonotype. CDR3 in DNA: TGTGCCAGCAGCTTCGGCGGCCTTAATGAAAAACTGTTTTTT. It is translated as CASSFGGLNEKLFF. The rearrangement links TRBV5-6 to TRBJ1-4, with unresolved D. The CDR3 totals 14 residues. The ends were cut back, 2 bases at V and 4 bases at J, with 9 bases in the middle. CDR1 and CDR2 from the germline V gene are SGHDT and YYEEEE.

The sample holds one count of this clonotype. The chain recombines TRBV3-1 with TRBJ2-2, with D hard to call. V was trimmed by 3 bases and J by 4 bases, leaving 3 bases between them. The length of the CDR3 is 12 residues. Germline CDR1 is LGHDT and CDR2 is YNNKEL (reference sequence). CDR3: CASSHSTGELFF. CDR3 nucleotides: TGTGCCAGCAGCCACAGCACCGGGGAGCTGTTTTTT.

The chain recombines TRBV9 with TRBJ1-2; no firm D call. Germline assignment: CDR1 SGDLS and CDR2 YYNGEE. The length of the CDR3 is 15 residues. Trimming removed 0 bases from V and 0 bases from J, with 9 bases in between. The CDR3: CASSVDPASNYGYTF. The CDR3 coding sequence is TGTGCCAGCAGCGTAGACCCAGCTTCTAACTATGGCTACACCTTC.

The chain is built from TRBV3-1 and TRBJ2-3; D is ambiguous. The length of the CDR3 is 13 residues. Germline CDR1 reads LGHDT; CDR2 reads YNNKEL (reference sequence). V lost 2 bases and J 9 bases, leaving 12 bases between the germline ends. The CDR3 is CASSQSLDGTQYF. Written as DNA, the CDR3 is TGTGCCAGCAGCCAATCACTGGACGGGACGCAGTATTTT.

The V gene is TRBV7-3, the J gene TRBJ2-1, with 10 bases aligning to TRBD1. CDR3 size: 15 residues. CDR1 SGHTA and CDR2 FQGTGA come from the germline V gene. Losses at the gene ends were 6 bases for V and 7 bases for J; bases not matched to a gene: 9. CDR3 in DNA: TGTGCCAGCAGTGCCCCGGGACAGGGGACAAATGAGCAGTTCTTC. Translated, it gives CASSAPGQGTNEQFF.